This entry features one T cell receptor beta chain sequence. Its cognate antigen is unknown. This entry belongs to a study of cytomegalovirus exposure and HLA in healthy donors. Between the trimmed V and J ends, which lost 8 bases and 1 base, there was a span of 12 bases. The CDR3 is made up of 14 amino acids. Germline V lookup: CDR1 MNHEY, CDR2 SVGAGI. General study points: High sensitivity and specificity were reportedly achieved when the classifier diagnosed cytomegalovirus status. Cytomegalovirus association was listed for 164 TCR beta chains.

Measured with immunoSEQ multiplex PCR; TCRdb has only the in-frame clones, and not every one. The data hold about 100,000 clones, with around 95% observed a single time. The chain carries TRBV6-5 and TRBJ1-5, with a tentative D call TRBD1 (5 bases). The source is a woman between 18 and 29 years old in good health and CMV-seronegative. Sequenced: PBMCs. CDR3 DNA sequence: TGTGCCAGCCGGGGGGGAGGGAGCAATCAGCCCCAGCATTTT. It yields the protein CASRGGGSNQPQHF.